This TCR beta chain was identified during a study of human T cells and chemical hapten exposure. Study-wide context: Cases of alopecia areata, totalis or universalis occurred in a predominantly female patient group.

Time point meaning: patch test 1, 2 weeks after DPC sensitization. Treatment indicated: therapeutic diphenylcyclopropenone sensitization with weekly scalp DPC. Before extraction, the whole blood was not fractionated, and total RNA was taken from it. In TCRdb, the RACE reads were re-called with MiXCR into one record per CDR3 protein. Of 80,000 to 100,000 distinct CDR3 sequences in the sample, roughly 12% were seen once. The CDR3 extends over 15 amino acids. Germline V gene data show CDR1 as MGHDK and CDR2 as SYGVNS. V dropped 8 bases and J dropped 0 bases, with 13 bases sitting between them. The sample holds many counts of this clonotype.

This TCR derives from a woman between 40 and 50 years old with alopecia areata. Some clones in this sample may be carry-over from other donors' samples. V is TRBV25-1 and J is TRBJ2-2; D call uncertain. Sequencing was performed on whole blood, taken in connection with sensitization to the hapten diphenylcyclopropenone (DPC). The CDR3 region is CASAPWTANTGELFF. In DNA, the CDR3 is TGTGCCAGCGCCCCGTGGACCGCGAACACCGGGGAGCTGTTTTTT.